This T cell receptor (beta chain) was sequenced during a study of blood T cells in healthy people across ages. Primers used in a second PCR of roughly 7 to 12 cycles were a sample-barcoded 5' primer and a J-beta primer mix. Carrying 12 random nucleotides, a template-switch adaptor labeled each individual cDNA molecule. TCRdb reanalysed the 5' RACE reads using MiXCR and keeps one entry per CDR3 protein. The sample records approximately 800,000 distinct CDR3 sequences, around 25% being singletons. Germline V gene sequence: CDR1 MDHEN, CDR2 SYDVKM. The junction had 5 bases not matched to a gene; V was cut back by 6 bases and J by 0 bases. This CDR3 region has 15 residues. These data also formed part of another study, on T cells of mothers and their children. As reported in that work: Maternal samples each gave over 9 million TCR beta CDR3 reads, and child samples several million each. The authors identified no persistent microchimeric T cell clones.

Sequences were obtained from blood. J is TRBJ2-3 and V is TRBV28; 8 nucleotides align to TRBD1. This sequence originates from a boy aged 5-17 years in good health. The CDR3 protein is CASSITGGSTDTQYF. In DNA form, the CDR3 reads TGTGCCAGCAGCATCACAGGGGGGAGCACAGATACGCAGTATTTT.